One T cell receptor (beta chain) is described in this entry. Its antigen remains unidentified. Sequencing was performed with immunoSEQ multiplex PCR; in TCRdb, only in-frame clones are kept and a portion is missing. In the table there are around 2.1 million clones, roughly 91% of which are singletons. The sample belongs to a study of shared clonotypes between healthy human individuals. Positively selected for CCR7, the CD45RO-negative cells used as naive CD8 cells excluded terminally differentiated effector memory CD45RA+ cells. Findings of the study overall: Even with large depth, rarefaction showed that sorted-subset sequencing was incomplete.

This sequence was found in a man between 18 and 29 years old in good health. Some clones in this sample may be carry-over from other donors' samples. Sequenced sample: naive CD8+ T cells from PBMCs.

CDR3 sequence: CATSPLSGNEQFF. CDR3 bases: TGTGCCACCAGCCCCCTTAGTGGTAATGAGCAGTTCTTC. The gene calls are TRBV15 and TRBJ2-1; D is ambiguous. Germline assignment: CDR1 LNHNV and CDR2 YYDKDF (reference sequence). V lost 5 bases and J lost 7, with 12 bases in between. The CDR3 is 13 amino acids. The variable domain in full, completed from reference TRBV15 and TRBJ2-1, reads DAMVIQNPRYQVTQFGKPVTLSCSQTLNHNVMYWYQQKSSQAPKLLFHYYDKDFNNEADTPDNFQSRRPNTSFCFLDIRSPGLGDTAMYLCATSPLSGNEQFFGPGTRLTVL.